The 13 T cell receptor beta chains reported below all come from one sample, sequenced in a study of T cell responses to AZD1222 COVID-19 vaccine. The protocol was immunoSEQ multiplex PCR, while the TCRdb copy is restricted to in-frame clones and leaves out a portion. Of 75,000 to 90,000 clones in the sample, less than 95% were seen once. The specimen comprised peripheral blood, sampled 28 days after the second AZD1222 dose. Receptors were obtained from an adult who received the AZD1222 COVID-19 vaccine.

V and J are TRBV28 and TRBJ2-3, with TRBD2 identical over 8 bases. CDR1 and CDR2 (germline): MDHEN, SYDVKM. J gave up 0 bases and V 4 bases, and 6 bases lay outside the gene matches. This CDR3 is built from 16 residues. The DNA for the CDR3 is TGTGCCAGCAGTTCCACGTTAGCGGGGAGCACAGATACGCAGTATTTT. Protein sequence: CASSSTLAGSTDTQYF.

V is TRBV28 and J is TRBJ1-5, with a tentative D call TRBD1 (5 bases). Germline CDR1 MDHEN, CDR2 SYDVKM. This CDR3 region has 16 residues. V was cut by 3 bases and J by 0 bases, with 12 bases left in between. CDR3 protein: CASSFPRVDSNQPQHF. CDR3 in DNA: TGTGCCAGCAGTTTCCCCAGGGTCGATAGCAATCAGCCCCAGCATTTT.

The chain recombines TRBV24-1 with TRBJ1-5; 9 bases map to TRBD1. Germline V CDR1 and CDR2: KGHDR, SFDVKD. The CDR3 spans 15 residues. V shed 4 bases and J 7 bases; nucleotides not matched to a gene: 7. The chain's CDR3 is CATSEGTGKEQPQHF. The DNA of the CDR3 is TGTGCCACCAGTGAGGGGACAGGGAAAGAACAGCCCCAGCATTTT.

A few counts support this clone. The chain uses TRBV5-1 and TRBJ2-1; possibly TRBD1 or TRBD2 for D (5 bases each). The CDR3 is 15 amino acids. The V end lost 0 bases, the J end lost 7 bases, and 14 bases lay between the germline ends. Germline assignment: CDR1 SGHRS and CDR2 YFSETQ. This chain's CDR3 is CASSLAGTDANEQFF. The CDR3 nucleotides read TGCGCCAGCAGCTTGGCCGGGACCGACGCGAATGAGCAGTTCTTC. The variable domain in full, completed from reference TRBV5-1 and TRBJ2-1, reads KAGVTQTPRYLIKTRGQQVTLSCSPISGHRSVSWYQQTPGQGLQFLFEYFSETQRNKGNFPGRFSGRQFSNSRSEMNVSTLELGDSALYLCASSLAGTDANEQFFGPGTRLTVL.

V is TRBV7-2 and J is TRBJ2-1, with D possibly matching TRBD2 (5 bases). V lost 2 bases to trimming and J lost 3 bases, with 11 bases between them. CDR1 is SGHTA and CDR2 is FQGNSA in the germline V gene. CDR3 length: 15 amino acids. The DNA for the CDR3 is TGTGCCAGCAGCTTATCGGGAAGTTACTACAATGAGCAGTTCTTC. Translated: CASSLSGSYYNEQFF.

The CDR3 is CASSQQQSNTEAFF. The CDR3 DNA reads as TGTGCCAGCAGTCAGCAACAGTCGAACACTGAAGCTTTCTTT. V gene TRBV6-5 combines with J gene TRBJ1-1; D unclear. Germline CDR1 and CDR2: MNHEY and SVGAGI. V lost 5 bases and J lost 1, with 11 bases in between. The CDR3 has 14 residues.

The chain carries TRBV6-5 and TRBJ1-2, with D perhaps matching TRBD1 (6 bases). Between the trimmed V and J ends, which lost 7 bases and 3 bases, there was a span of 18 bases. Germline CDR1 is MNHEY and CDR2 is SVGAGI. The CDR3 length is 15 residues. CDR3 sequence reads: CASTKGGGLDYGYTF. The CDR3 region has the DNA TGTGCCAGCACCAAGGGGGGGGGTTTGGACTATGGCTACACCTTC.

V is TRBV5-1 and J is TRBJ1-2; perhaps TRBD1 as D (6 bases). Germline-derived CDR1 and CDR2 are SGHRS and YFSETQ. This CDR3 is 17 amino acids long. Trimming cost V 4 bases and J 0 bases, with 19 bases left between them. The CDR3: CASSGWGTPEANYGYTF. CDR3 nucleotides: TGCGCCAGCAGCGGTTGGGGGACACCTGAAGCTAACTATGGCTACACCTTC.

This chain links TRBV3-1 (or the pseudogene TRBV3-2) with TRBJ2-7; 8 bases agree with TRBD2. CDR1 is LGHDT, CDR2 YNNKEL, per germline (reference sequence). V shed 4 bases and J 2 bases; nucleotides not matched to a gene: 10. CDR3 size: 16 residues. CDR3 region: CASSRATSGATYEQYF. Here the CDR3 DNA reads TGTGCCAGCAGCCGGGCTACTAGCGGAGCAACCTACGAGCAGTACTTC.

The rearrangement joins TRBV5-5 to TRBJ2-5, with D tentatively TRBD1 (5 bases). Germline V CDR1 and CDR2: SGHKS, YYEKEE (reference sequence). CDR3 length: 16 amino acids. V was shortened by 1 base and J by 0 bases, with 13 bases between the two germline ends. The CDR3: CASSLRQFLYQETQYF. In nucleotides, the CDR3 is TGTGCCAGCAGCTTGCGACAGTTCTTGTACCAAGAGACCCAGTACTTC.

The J gene is TRBJ2-1, the V gene TRBV19, with 11 bases lining up with TRBD2. The CDR3 has 15 amino acids. CDR1 is LNHDA, CDR2 SQIVND, per germline (reference sequence). Trimming took 4 bases from V and 6 from J; bases not matched to a gene: 5. The chain's CDR3 is CASSRGLAERNEQFF. DNA of the CDR3: TGTGCCAGTAGTAGGGGACTAGCGGAACGCAATGAGCAGTTCTTC.

The rearrangement joins TRBV6-5 to TRBJ1-5, with D uncertain. Between the trimmed V and J ends, which lost 6 bases and 9 bases, there was a span of 9 bases. CDR1 is MNHEY and CDR2 is SVGAGI in the germline V gene. The CDR3 spans 11 residues. This chain's CDR3 is CASRWFWPQHF. The CDR3 nucleotides are TGTGCCAGCAGATGGTTTTGGCCCCAGCATTTT.

The rearrangement joins TRBV19 to TRBJ2-3; TRBD2 agrees at 12 bases. V lost 5 bases, J lost 0 bases, and 0 bases stayed unmatched. Germline-derived CDR1 and CDR2 are LNHDA and SQIVND (reference sequence). This CDR3 is 15 amino acids long. The CDR3 region is CASSGLAGSTDTQYF. The CDR3 bases are TGTGCCAGTAGTGGACTAGCGGGGAGCACAGATACGCAGTATTTT.